The present TCR beta chain was sequenced within a study of response to subunit inactivated influenza vaccine. Germline V gene sequence: CDR1 SNHLY, CDR2 FYNNEI. The CDR3 loop spans 15 amino acids. V dropped 6 bases and J dropped 0; count of bases not matched to a gene: 6. TCRdb ran MiXCR on the RT-PCR reads and lists one entry per CDR3 protein. The sample includes approximately 520,000 distinct CDR3 sequences, approximately 17% of them seen just once. Sequences were derived from CD4+ T cells sorted from PBMCs, sampled around 25 months after vaccination. The TCR was taken from a man aged 45-69 years who received an inactivated influenza vaccine. The V call is TRBV2, the J call TRBJ2-3, with 7 bases identical to TRBD2. DNA for the CDR3: TGTGCCAGCAGAGCGGGAATATCTAGCACAGATACGCAGTATTTT. Translating gives CASRAGISSTDTQYF. Full variable domain (rest looked up from reference TRBV2 and TRBJ2-3): EPEVTQTPSHQVTQMGQEVILRCVPISNHLYFYWYRQILGQKVEFLVSFYNNEISEKSEIFDDQFSVERPDGSNFTLKIRSTKLEDSAMYFCASRAGISSTDTQYFGPGTRLTVL.